The sequence of this T cell receptor beta chain was determined in a study of CD8 T cells in ankylosing spondylitis. Study-wide results and caveats: Disease-linked clones reportedly showed significant enrichment in matched ankylosing spondylitis synovial fluid. Ankylosing spondylitis blood appeared to carry a characteristic TCR beta motif of roughly eight highly homologous variants.

TCRdb passed the 5' RACE reads through MiXCR, listing each CDR3 protein once. The sample consists of more than 200,000 distinct CDR3 sequences, 20% to 30% of them appearing once. This clonotype came up many times. Its cognate antigen is unknown. The V and J ends lost 3 bases and 0 bases, in that order; junction bases with no gene match: 5. Per the germline V gene, CDR1 is DFQATT and CDR2 is SNEGSKA (reference sequence). The CDR3 is made up of 16 amino acids. The clonotype comes from a male donor with ankylosing spondylitis or in good health (not recorded which). The chain employs TRBV20-1 and TRBJ2-3, with 11 bases aligning to TRBD2. Sequencing used blood, either unsorted or a sorted T cell fraction (not recorded which). The CDR3 region is CSARSSSGGSTDTQYF. The CDR3 bases are TGCAGTGCTAGGTCATCTAGCGGGGGGAGCACAGATACGCAGTATTTT.